This T cell receptor beta chain is drawn from a study of cytomegalovirus exposure and HLA in healthy donors. Overall study findings and caveats: The later analysis indicated that the majority of CMV-associated TCR beta chains appeared HLA-restricted. DRB1 showed the most TCR associations and HLA-C the fewest in a later analysis, as rates varied by HLA locus.

In regard to this clone: Its target is not known.

The germline V gene has CDR1 SNHLY and CDR2 FYNNEI. V lost 7 bases to trimming and J lost 0 bases, with 9 bases between them. This CDR3 comprises 14 residues. The PCR contained 60 Vbeta and 13 Jbeta primers. Libraries were prepared by immunoSEQ multiplex PCR; TCRdb keeps only in-frame clonotypes and omits some of them. In the table there are more than 140,000 clones, about 80% of which are singletons. This clonotype originated in a male donor in good health and CMV-seronegative. Sequenced input: PBMCs. V is TRBV2 and J is TRBJ2-2; D is perhaps TRBD1 (6 bases). The CDR3 sequence is CASMKGANTGELFF. The CDR3 coding sequence is TGTGCCAGCATGAAGGGGGCGAACACCGGGGAGCTGTTTTTT. Full variable domain (remainder filled in from reference TRBV2 and TRBJ2-2): EPEVTQTPSHQVTQMGQEVILRCVPISNHLYFYWYRQILGQKVEFLVSFYNNEISEKSEIFDDQFSVERPDGSNFTLKIRSTKLEDSAMYFCASMKGANTGELFFGEGSRLTVL.